This T cell receptor (beta chain) is from a study of beta chain features in type 1 diabetes. Study results and limitations: Shorter TCRB CDR3s, moderately but significantly so, were found in Type 1 diabetes patients in all four CD4+ subsets.

Comment on this clone: The antigen remains unidentified.

What was sequenced were expressed TCRB transcripts, since all of the isolated RNA had been reverse transcribed. Data came from immunoSEQ multiplex PCR; TCRdb stores just in-frame clones and leaves some out. The data contain some 290,000 clones, around 24% of them singletons. One heparinised blood draw, averaging roughly 0.11 L, came from each donor. This sequence was found in a woman between 25 and 40 years old with type 1 diabetes. Sequencing input: naive CD4+ T cells from blood.

This CDR3 is CASSPYWTSGAAYEQYF. CDR3 sequence (DNA): TGTGCCAGCAGCCCTTATTGGACTAGCGGGGCCGCCTACGAGCAGTACTTC. The chain carries TRBV7-9 and TRBJ2-7, with 12 bases aligning to TRBD2. Germline V gives CDR1 SEHNR, CDR2 FQNEAQ (reference sequence). The length of the CDR3 is 17 residues. The ends lost 5 bases at V and 2 bases at J; junction bases unmatched: 10.